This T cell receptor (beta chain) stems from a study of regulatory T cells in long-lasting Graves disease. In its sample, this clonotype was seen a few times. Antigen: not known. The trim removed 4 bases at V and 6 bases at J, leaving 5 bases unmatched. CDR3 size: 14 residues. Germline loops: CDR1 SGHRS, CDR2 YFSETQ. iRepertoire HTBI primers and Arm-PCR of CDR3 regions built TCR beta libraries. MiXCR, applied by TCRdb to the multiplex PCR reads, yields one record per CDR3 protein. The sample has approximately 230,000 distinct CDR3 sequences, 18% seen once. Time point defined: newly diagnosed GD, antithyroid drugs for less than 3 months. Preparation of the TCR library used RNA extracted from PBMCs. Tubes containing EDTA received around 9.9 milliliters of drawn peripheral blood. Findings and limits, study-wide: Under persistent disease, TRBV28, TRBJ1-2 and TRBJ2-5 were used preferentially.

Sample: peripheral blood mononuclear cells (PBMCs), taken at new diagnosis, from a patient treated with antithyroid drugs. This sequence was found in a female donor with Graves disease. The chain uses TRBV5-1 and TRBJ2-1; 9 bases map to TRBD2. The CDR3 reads CASSPGTSSNEQFF. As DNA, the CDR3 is TGCGCCAGCAGCCCCGGGACTAGCAGCAATGAGCAGTTCTTC.